By sample share, the clone carrying this T cell receptor beta chain is medium-sized. As yet, its antigen is unknown. This record belongs to a study of T cell repertoires in aging, cancer and after chemotherapy. Study overall: Repeat sampling of healthy donors over several months to years showed clear clonal overlap. The whole study produced a dataset of millions of TCR reads.

TRB rearrangements spanning V, D and J were amplified using mixed TRB-A/B primers. Each CDR3 protein gets one entry after TCRdb re-called the multiplex PCR reads with MiXCR. Of 9,500 or so distinct CDR3 sequences in the sample, about 24% are singletons; the top ten hold around 2.8%. Amplification of TCR beta used genomic DNA extracted from peripheral blood. Germline values: CDR1 SQVTM, CDR2 ANQGSEA. This CDR3 has 15 amino acids. V lost 7 bases to trimming and J lost 1 base; unmatched junction nucleotides: 11. Study-level results: Across the chemotherapy interval, each cancer cohort showed higher median generation probability, suggesting thymic rebound. In healthy donors, age-related TCR diversity loss mainly reflected lost richness.

The V call is TRBV29-1, the J call TRBJ1-1; TRBD1 aligns across 8 bases. The sequence was obtained from a human donor in good health. The sequencing input was blood. The CDR3 sequence is CSAADREGTNTEAFF. The CDR3 DNA follows: TGCAGCGCTGCGGACAGGGAGGGTACGAACACTGAAGCTTTCTTT.